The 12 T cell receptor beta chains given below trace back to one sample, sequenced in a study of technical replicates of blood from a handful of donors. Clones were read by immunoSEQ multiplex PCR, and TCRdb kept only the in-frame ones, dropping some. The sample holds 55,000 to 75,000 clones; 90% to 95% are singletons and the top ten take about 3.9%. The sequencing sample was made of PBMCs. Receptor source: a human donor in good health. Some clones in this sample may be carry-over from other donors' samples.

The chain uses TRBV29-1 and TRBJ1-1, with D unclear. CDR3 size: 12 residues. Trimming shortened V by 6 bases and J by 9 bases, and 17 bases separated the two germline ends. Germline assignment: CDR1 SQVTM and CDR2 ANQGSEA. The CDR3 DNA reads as TGCAGCGTAGAACCGGGAGATCGTAAAGCTTTCTTT. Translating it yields CSVEPGDRKAFF.

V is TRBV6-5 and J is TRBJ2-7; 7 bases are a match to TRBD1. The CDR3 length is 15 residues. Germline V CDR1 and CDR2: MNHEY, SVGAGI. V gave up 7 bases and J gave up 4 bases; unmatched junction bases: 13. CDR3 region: CASTLTQGYIYEQYF. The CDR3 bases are TGTGCCAGCACCCTCACACAGGGGTATATTTACGAGCAGTACTTC.

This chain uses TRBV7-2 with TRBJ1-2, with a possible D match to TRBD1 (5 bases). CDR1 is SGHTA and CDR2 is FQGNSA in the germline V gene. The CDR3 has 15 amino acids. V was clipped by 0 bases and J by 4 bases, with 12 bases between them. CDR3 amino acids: CASSLARRDVYGYTF. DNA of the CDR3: TGTGCCAGCAGCTTAGCTCGGAGGGACGTCTATGGCTACACCTTC.

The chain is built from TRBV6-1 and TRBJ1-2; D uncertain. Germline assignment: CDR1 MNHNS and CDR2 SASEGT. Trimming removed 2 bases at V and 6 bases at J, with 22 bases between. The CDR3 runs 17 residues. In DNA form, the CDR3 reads TGTGCCAGCAGTGAAACGGGGAAGGGCGCCGGGGTGGATGGCTACACCTTC. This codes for CASSETGKGAGVDGYTF.

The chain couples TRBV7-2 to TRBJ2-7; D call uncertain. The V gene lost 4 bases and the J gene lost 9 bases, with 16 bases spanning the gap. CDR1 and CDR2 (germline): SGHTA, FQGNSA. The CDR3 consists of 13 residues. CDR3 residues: CASSSYEPRGQYF. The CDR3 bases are TGTGCCAGCAGCTCATACGAGCCTCGCGGGCAGTACTTC.

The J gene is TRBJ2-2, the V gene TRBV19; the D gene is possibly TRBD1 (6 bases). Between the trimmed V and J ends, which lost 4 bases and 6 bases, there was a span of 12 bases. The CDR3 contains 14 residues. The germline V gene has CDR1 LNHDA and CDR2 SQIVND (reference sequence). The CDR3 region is CASSRNRVSGELFF. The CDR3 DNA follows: TGTGCCAGTAGTAGAAACAGGGTTTCCGGGGAGCTGTTTTTT.

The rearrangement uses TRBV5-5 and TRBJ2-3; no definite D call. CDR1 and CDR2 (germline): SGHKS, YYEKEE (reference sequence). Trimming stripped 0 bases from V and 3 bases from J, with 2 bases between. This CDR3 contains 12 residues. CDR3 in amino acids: CASSLATDTQYF. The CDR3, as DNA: TGTGCCAGCAGCTTGGCAACAGATACGCAGTATTTT. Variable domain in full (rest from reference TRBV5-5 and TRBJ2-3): DAGVTQSPTHLIKTRGQQVTLRCSPISGHKSVSWYQQVLGQGPQFIFQYYEKEERGRGNFPDRFSARQFPNYSSELNVNALLLGDSALYLCASSLATDTQYFGPGTRLTVL.

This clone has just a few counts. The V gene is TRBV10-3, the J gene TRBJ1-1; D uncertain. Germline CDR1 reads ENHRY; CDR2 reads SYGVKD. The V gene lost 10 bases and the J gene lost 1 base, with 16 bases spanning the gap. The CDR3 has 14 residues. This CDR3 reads CATRDSLANTEAFF. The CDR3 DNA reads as TGTGCCACCAGAGACTCGTTGGCGAACACTGAAGCTTTCTTT.

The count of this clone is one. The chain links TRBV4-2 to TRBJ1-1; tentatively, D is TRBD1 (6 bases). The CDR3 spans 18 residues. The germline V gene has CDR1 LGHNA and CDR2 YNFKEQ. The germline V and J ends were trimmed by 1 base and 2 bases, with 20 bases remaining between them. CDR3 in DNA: TGTGCCAGCAGCCAAGTTCGGGGGGGCGATTTGGCCAACACTGAAGCTTTCTTT. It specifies CASSQVRGGDLANTEAFF.

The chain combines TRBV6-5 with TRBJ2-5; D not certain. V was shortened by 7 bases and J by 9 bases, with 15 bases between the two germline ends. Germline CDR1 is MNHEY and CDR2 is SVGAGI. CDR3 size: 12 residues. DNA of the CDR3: TGTGCCAGCATCAAAACACGCTCCCCCCAGTACTTC. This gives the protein CASIKTRSPQYF.

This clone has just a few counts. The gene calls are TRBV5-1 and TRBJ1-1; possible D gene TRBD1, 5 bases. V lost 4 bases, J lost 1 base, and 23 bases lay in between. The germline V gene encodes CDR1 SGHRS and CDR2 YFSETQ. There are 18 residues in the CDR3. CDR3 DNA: TGCGCCAGCAGCCTCCGAAACCGGGGGGGAAGAGGGAACACTGAAGCTTTCTTT. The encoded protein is CASSLRNRGGRGNTEAFF. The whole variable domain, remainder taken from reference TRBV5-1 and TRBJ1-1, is KAGVTQTPRYLIKTRGQQVTLSCSPISGHRSVSWYQQTPGQGLQFLFEYFSETQRNKGNFPGRFSGRQFSNSRSEMNVSTLELGDSALYLCASSLRNRGGRGNTEAFFGQGTRLTVV.

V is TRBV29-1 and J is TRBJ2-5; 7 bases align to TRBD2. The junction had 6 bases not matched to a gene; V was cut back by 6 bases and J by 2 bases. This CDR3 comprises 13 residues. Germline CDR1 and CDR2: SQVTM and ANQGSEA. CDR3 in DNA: TGCAGCGTGGGTGCTAGCGGACAAGAGACCCAGTACTTC. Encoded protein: CSVGASGQETQYF.